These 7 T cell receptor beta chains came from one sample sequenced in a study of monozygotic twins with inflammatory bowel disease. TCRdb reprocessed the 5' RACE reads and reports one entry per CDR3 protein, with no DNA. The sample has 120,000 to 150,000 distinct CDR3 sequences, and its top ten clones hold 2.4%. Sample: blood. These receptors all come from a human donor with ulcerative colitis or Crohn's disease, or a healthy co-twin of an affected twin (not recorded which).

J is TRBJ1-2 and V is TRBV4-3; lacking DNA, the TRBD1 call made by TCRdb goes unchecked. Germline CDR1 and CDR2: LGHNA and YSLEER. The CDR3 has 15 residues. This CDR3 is CASSQGQGRIDGYTF.

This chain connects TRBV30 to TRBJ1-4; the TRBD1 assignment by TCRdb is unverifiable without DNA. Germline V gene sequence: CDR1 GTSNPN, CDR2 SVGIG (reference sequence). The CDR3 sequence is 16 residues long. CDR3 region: CAWRQGTGATNEKLFF.

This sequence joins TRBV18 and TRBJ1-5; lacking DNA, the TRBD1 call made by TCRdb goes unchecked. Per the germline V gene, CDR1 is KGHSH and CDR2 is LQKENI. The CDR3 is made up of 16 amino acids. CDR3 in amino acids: CASSPPGLPSNQPQHF.

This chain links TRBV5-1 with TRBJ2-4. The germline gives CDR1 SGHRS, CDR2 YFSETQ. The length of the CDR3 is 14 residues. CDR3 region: CASSFDLAKNIQYF.

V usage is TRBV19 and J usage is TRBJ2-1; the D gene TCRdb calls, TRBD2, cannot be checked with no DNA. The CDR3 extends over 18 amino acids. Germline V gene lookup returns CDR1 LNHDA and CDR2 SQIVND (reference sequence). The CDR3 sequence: CASSIPGLAGANYNEQFF. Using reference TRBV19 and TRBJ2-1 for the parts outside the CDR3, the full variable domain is DGGITQSPKYLFRKEGQNVTLSCEQNLNHDAMYWYRQDPGQGLRLIYYSQIVNDFQKGDIAEGYSVSREKKESFPLTVTSAQKNPTAFYLCASSIPGLAGANYNEQFFGPGTRLTVL.

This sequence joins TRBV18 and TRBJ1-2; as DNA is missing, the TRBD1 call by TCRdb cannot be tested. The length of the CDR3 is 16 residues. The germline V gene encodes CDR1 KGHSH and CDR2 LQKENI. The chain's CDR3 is CASSPGIGTFNYGYTF.

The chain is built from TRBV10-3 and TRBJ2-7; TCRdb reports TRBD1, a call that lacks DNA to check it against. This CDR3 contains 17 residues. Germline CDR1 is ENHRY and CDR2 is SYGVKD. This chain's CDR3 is CAISESIGQRAPLEQYF.